The entry that follows covers one T cell receptor beta chain sequence. No antigen is known for it. The table came from immunoSEQ multiplex PCR; TCRdb's copy has only in-frame clones and leaves some out. The sample shows about 95,000 clones, less than 80% of them seen only once. Deletions cut 0 bases from V and 4 bases from J, with 7 bases between. This CDR3 has 13 amino acids. Germline CDR1 is SGHRS and CDR2 is YFSETQ. The entry originates in a study of shared clonotypes between healthy human individuals. About the study: Three plates were used per donor for CD4 naive, three for CD4 memory, two for CD8 naive and one for CD8 memory.

Healthy HIV-negative adults without recent acute infections or vaccinations served as donors. Study results and caveats: An anticipated effect of sequencing depth on clonotype sharing among donors was recognized.

The rearrangement joins TRBV5-1 to TRBJ1-2; no clear D gene. This TCR came from a man aged 25-40 years in good health. The sequenced sample consisted of memory CD8+ T cells sorted from blood. Subset reported: CD45RO+ cells pooled with CCR7-negative TemRA cells. The CDR3 DNA is TGCGCCAGCAGCTTGGAGCCAGGCTATGGCTACACCTTC. It is translated as CASSLEPGYGYTF.